This T cell receptor (beta chain) was documented in a study of blood T cell repertoires in COVID-19 (dated by TCRdb to 2018 to 2020). Describing the broader study: Samples from collaborators originated in the United States, Italy and Spain and spanned both the acute and convalescent phases of COVID-19. A freely available public database, intended as a resource for researchers studying the immune response to SARS-CoV-2, is where the repertoires were released. A de-identified subject ID, COVID-19 status, age in years and sex were almost always included in the sample metadata. Samples came from the ongoing ImmuneRACE study (first 160 participants) plus 1,254 subjects from 6 global collaborators. The material from the prospective study consisted of cDNA or gDNA derived from T cells, B-cell-depleted T cells, or PBMCs. Deeply sampled blood TCRbeta repertoires from subjects exposed to, actively infected with, or recovered from COVID-19 were included in the dataset. HLA class I and class II types, where available, came from metadata supplied by the sample provider rather than from assay-based typing. The full study reports these points: The amount of clinical and demographic metadata varied by source and participant and was provided uncurated.

Concerning this clone itself: Its target antigen remains unknown. No much larger clonotype is one base removed from it; base qualities were not supplied.

Sequences MNHEY (CDR1) and SVGAGI (CDR2) are obtained from the germline V gene. CDR3 length: 15 amino acids, cysteine to phenylalanine. The CDR3 DNA has 45 bases and is translated from base 1. V gives up 2 bases and J gives up 8 bases, and the segment between their germline ends measures 18 bases. The immunoSEQ Assay, a bias-controlled multiplex PCR, was used to amplify TCRbeta CDR3 regions from genomic DNA. Processing in the source paper ran as follows. Nucleated cell counts per sample were estimated from amplification of reference gene primers within the assay. Sequence reads were collapsed and filtered to measure the absolute abundance of every unique TCRbeta CDR3 rearrangement. For each sample, productive Simpson clonality was calculated as the square root of Simpson's diversity index across productive rearrangements. In TCRdb, the immuneACCESS table is reduced to in-frame sequences with V and J assigned. These tables do not hold every clone; where another copy was compared, an unresolved V gene accounts for under half, and the others remain unexplained. The V and J calls and the clone size are those of that table, but D and trimming were determined from the DNA. The table for this sample lists over 45,000 clones; approximately 80% of them were counted only once. The top ten clones comprise around 19% of the sample.

Each collaborating institution followed its own protocols to collect whole blood in K2EDTA tubes. For TCRbeta analysis, collaborators shipped samples in one of three forms: frozen whole blood, isolated PBMCs, or DNA extracted from either of those sample types. Rearrangement joined TRBV6-5 to TRBJ1-2, with an unclear D gene assignment. The sequenced sample was peripheral blood. The origin of this receptor is a human donor with active or convalescent COVID-19. The donor label of this sample is uncertain. In nucleotide form, the sequence is TGTGCCAGCAGTTACGACCTGAACAGCGGAGGGGGCTACACCTTC. Translated, it gives CASSYDLNSGGGYTF.